The 30 T cell receptor beta chains given below trace back to one sample, sequenced in a study of T cell responses to AZD1222 COVID-19 vaccine. TCRdb keeps only in-frame clones here, not all; method: immunoSEQ multiplex PCR. The data contain around 70,000 clones, around nine tenths of them singletons. Here the sequenced sample was peripheral blood, taken 28 days after the second AZD1222 dose. The receptors come from an adult who received the AZD1222 COVID-19 vaccine.

CDR3 region: CASSGPGAGAPYGYTF. The CDR3 DNA follows: TGTGCCAGCAGCGGCCCGGGGGCAGGGGCCCCCTATGGCTACACCTTC. This rearrangement joins TRBV5-5 to TRBJ1-2, with D possibly being TRBD1 (6 bases). Germline assignment: CDR1 SGHKS and CDR2 YYEKEE (reference sequence). There are 16 residues in the CDR3. V dropped 4 bases and J dropped 4 bases, with 20 bases sitting between them.

The rearrangement links TRBV4-3 to TRBJ2-3; 14 bases agree with TRBD2. With 0 bases clipped from V and 3 bases from J, the junction kept 8 bases outside the gene matches. The CDR3 contains 19 residues. Germline V gene lookup returns CDR1 LGHNA and CDR2 YSLEER. The chain's CDR3 is CASSQEVYGTSGSTDTQYF. The DNA of the CDR3 is TGCGCCAGCAGCCAAGAGGTGTATGGGACTAGCGGGAGTACAGATACGCAGTATTTT.

The J gene is TRBJ2-2, the V gene TRBV13; D is perhaps TRBD1 or TRBD2 (6 bases each). The CDR3 runs to 20 residues. Germline CDR1 is PRHDT and CDR2 is FYEKMQ (reference sequence). The V gene lost 5 bases and the J gene lost 4 bases, with 29 bases spanning the gap. The CDR3 is CASSPIRQASGLQSTGELFF. DNA of the CDR3: TGTGCCAGCAGCCCAATCCGACAGGCCTCGGGACTCCAGTCCACCGGGGAGCTGTTTTTT.

This chain connects TRBV30 to TRBJ1-3; perhaps TRBD1 as D (6 bases). Germline V CDR1 and CDR2: GTSNPN, SVGIG (reference sequence). The CDR3 is made up of 12 amino acids. The CDR3 region has the DNA TGTGCTTACAGGGAGTCTGGAAACACCATATATTTT. Translation gives CAYRESGNTIYF.

For the CDR3, the DNA is TGTGCCAGCAGCCAAACCGGGGACACCACCTCTTACGAGCAGTACTTC. Translation gives CASSQTGDTTSYEQYF. The chain uses TRBV4-2 and TRBJ2-7; D possibly corresponds to TRBD1 (6 bases). V lost 2 bases and J lost 4, with 18 bases in between. The CDR3 contains 16 residues. Looked up from germline, CDR1 is LGHNA and CDR2 is YNFKEQ.

The gene calls are TRBV6-4 and TRBJ2-1; TRBD2 matches 8 bases. There are 15 residues in the CDR3. Germline V gene data show CDR1 as MRHNA and CDR2 as SNTAGT. J gave up 1 base and V 6 bases, and 5 bases lay outside the gene matches. The CDR3 coding sequence is TGTGCCAGCAGCCTACGGGAGGGGTCCTACAATGAGCAGTTCTTC. Encoded protein: CASSLREGSYNEQFF.

This sequence joins TRBV7-9 and TRBJ1-3; a weak D match, TRBD1 (5 bases). Germline CDR1 is SEHNR and CDR2 is FQNEAQ (reference sequence). The CDR3 sequence is 12 residues long. V was trimmed by 2 bases and J by 8 bases, leaving 7 bases between them. The chain's CDR3 is CASSLLGDTIYF. The CDR3 coding sequence is TGTGCCAGCAGCTTATTAGGGGACACCATATATTTT.

The chain links TRBV6-5 to TRBJ2-7; possibly TRBD1 for D (7 bases). CDR3 length equals 16 residues. The germline V gene encodes CDR1 MNHEY and CDR2 SVGAGI. V lost 0 bases, J lost 1 base, and 13 bases lay in between. CDR3 residues: CASSYSAGQPSYEQYF. The CDR3 bases are TGTGCCAGCAGTTACTCCGCGGGACAGCCTTCCTACGAGCAGTACTTC.

The genes are TRBV4-2 and TRBJ2-1; TRBD2 matches 8 bases. The J segment lost 15 bases and the V segment lost 3 bases, leaving 13 bases of the junction unmatched. The germline CDR1 and CDR2 sequences are LGHNA and YNFKEQ. The CDR3 contains 14 residues. The CDR3 DNA is TGTGCCAGCAGCCATCCACCGGGACTAGGTCTGTTGTTCTTC. It is translated as CASSHPPGLGLLFF.

This clone was picked up one time. This chain connects TRBV10-3 to TRBJ1-1; 8 nucleotides align to TRBD1. Germline V CDR1 and CDR2: ENHRY, SYGVKD. V trimming: 5 bases; J trimming: 4 bases; junction bases outside the gene matches: 9. The CDR3 covers 15 residues. The CDR3 is CAISRGTTGVTEAFF. The DNA for the CDR3 is TGTGCCATCAGTCGTGGAACGACAGGGGTCACTGAAGCTTTCTTT.

The gene calls are TRBV4-3 and TRBJ1-2; D possibly corresponds to TRBD1 (5 bases). Germline V gene lookup returns CDR1 LGHNA and CDR2 YSLEER. V lost 2 bases, J lost 5 bases, and 21 bases lay in between. The CDR3 consists of 17 residues. The CDR3 coding sequence is TGCGCCAGCAGCCAATTCCAGGGTGCTGCCGGGAGTTATGGCTACACCTTC. This gives the protein CASSQFQGAAGSYGYTF.

This chain links TRBV2 with TRBJ1-3; D is unclear. V lost 6 bases and J lost 0, with 9 bases in between. Germline lookup yields CDR1 SNHLY and CDR2 FYNNEI. This CDR3 spans 14 amino acids. CDR3 region: CASRELFSGNTIYF. In DNA form, the CDR3 reads TGTGCCAGCAGAGAACTGTTCTCTGGAAACACCATATATTTT.

The genes are TRBV19 and TRBJ2-3; no clear D. From germline, CDR1 is LNHDA and CDR2 SQIVND (reference sequence). This CDR3 contains 14 residues. V shed 3 bases and J shed 2 bases, with 9 bases lying between them. Here the CDR3 DNA reads TGTGCCAGTAGTATCACAGAAGTCACAGATACGCAGTATTTT. Translation: CASSITEVTDTQYF.

The chain joins TRBV6-5 to TRBJ1-6; D is undetermined. The CDR3 runs 15 residues. From germline, CDR1 is MNHEY and CDR2 SVGAGI. Trimming removed 7 bases at V and 6 bases at J, with 16 bases between. The CDR3 is CASTGSVPSNSPLHF. DNA for the CDR3: TGTGCCAGCACCGGGTCGGTACCAAGTAATTCACCCCTCCACTTT.

V gene TRBV10-1 combines with J gene TRBJ1-1; D gene uncertain. From germline, CDR1 is WNHNN and CDR2 SYGVQD (reference sequence). The V and J ends lost 6 bases and 3 bases respectively, with 20 bases between them. This CDR3 has 16 residues. The CDR3 DNA is TGCGCCAGCAGCCATGGACGGGCCTTGGGGTACACTGAAGCTTTCTTT. Protein sequence: CASSHGRALGYTEAFF.

The chain links TRBV2 to TRBJ2-2; 7 positions match TRBD1. The V gene end was trimmed by 5 bases and the J gene end by 0 bases; junction bases not matched to a gene: 3. The CDR3 is 15 amino acids. Germline V gene lookup returns CDR1 SNHLY and CDR2 FYNNEI. The CDR3 DNA reads as TGTGCCAGCAGTAGACAGGGCACGAACACCGGGGAGCTGTTTTTT. This codes for CASSRQGTNTGELFF.

V gene TRBV7-9 combines with J gene TRBJ1-2; D is unresolved. Trimming took 0 bases from V and 7 from J, leaving 6 bases between them. The length of the CDR3 is 12 residues. The germline V gene has CDR1 SEHNR and CDR2 FQNEAQ (reference sequence). The CDR3 region is CASSLARPGYTF. The CDR3 coding sequence is TGTGCCAGCAGCTTAGCCCGGCCTGGCTACACCTTC.

The chain has TRBV18 and TRBJ1-6, with D possibly being TRBD1 (6 bases). Trimming removed 5 bases at V and 4 bases at J, with 15 bases between. The CDR3 totals 16 residues. Germline V gives CDR1 KGHSH, CDR2 LQKENI. The CDR3 is CASSLHRDTYNSPLHF. CDR3 in DNA: TGTGCCAGCTCATTACACCGGGACACTTATAATTCACCCCTCCACTTT.

This clone appeared once. The V and J genes are TRBV18 and TRBJ2-2, with 8 positions matching TRBD2. Per the germline V gene, CDR1 is KGHSH and CDR2 is LQKENI. CDR3 length: 16 residues. V dropped 4 bases and J dropped 4; count of bases not matched to a gene: 8. CDR3 sequence: CASSRTGGPRTGELFF. DNA of the CDR3: TGTGCCAGCTCACGAACGGGAGGGCCACGCACCGGGGAGCTGTTTTTT.

This chain joins TRBV18 and TRBJ2-3; unclear D gene. V was cut by 7 bases and J by 1 base, with 6 bases left in between. Germline-derived CDR1 and CDR2 are KGHSH and LQKENI. The CDR3 consists of 12 residues. CDR3 residues: CASLGGTDTQYF. CDR3 bases: TGTGCCAGCTTAGGAGGCACAGATACGCAGTATTTT.

V is TRBV18 and J is TRBJ1-1; D is unresolved. Germline V gene data show CDR1 as KGHSH and CDR2 as LQKENI. The CDR3 covers 15 residues. V was pared by 2 bases and J by 2 bases, with 12 bases between. This chain's CDR3 is CASSPRYNENTEAFF. Written as DNA, the CDR3 is TGTGCCAGCTCACCAAGGTACAACGAAAACACTGAAGCTTTCTTT.

This clone was observed once. The genes are TRBV11-3 and TRBJ2-1; the D call may be TRBD1 or TRBD2 (5 bases each). Per the germline V gene, CDR1 is SGHNT and CDR2 is YENEEA. V lost 6 bases to trimming and J lost 9 bases, with 12 bases between them. This CDR3 has 12 residues. DNA for the CDR3: TGTGCCAGCAGTTGGGGGAGAGGTGAGCAGTTCTTC. Its protein is CASSWGRGEQFF.

The V call is TRBV19, the J call TRBJ2-2; weak D call: TRBD1 (6 bases). The germline V gene has CDR1 LNHDA and CDR2 SQIVND (reference sequence). This CDR3 comprises 13 residues. V lost 3 bases to trimming and J lost 6 bases, with 8 bases between them. The CDR3 loop reads CASSMGAAGELFF. CDR3 DNA sequence: TGTGCCAGTAGTATGGGGGCGGCCGGGGAGCTGTTTTTT.

The chain has TRBV19 and TRBJ1-2; no reliable D call. Per the germline V gene, CDR1 is LNHDA and CDR2 is SQIVND (reference sequence). The CDR3 is made up of 14 amino acids. V lost 7 bases to trimming and J lost 11 bases, with 23 bases between them. The CDR3 sequence is CASTSIPRYTRYTF. The CDR3 DNA follows: TGTGCCAGTACCAGTATTCCTCGATATACGCGTTACACCTTC. The complete variable domain, with remaining parts taken from reference TRBV19 and TRBJ1-2, reads DGGITQSPKYLFRKEGQNVTLSCEQNLNHDAMYWYRQDPGQGLRLIYYSQIVNDFQKGDIAEGYSVSREKKESFPLTVTSAQKNPTAFYLCASTSIPRYTRYTFGSGTRLTVV.

This rearrangement joins TRBV2 to TRBJ2-7; D ambiguous. The V and J ends lost 2 bases and 3 bases respectively, with 17 bases between them. Germline V lookup: CDR1 SNHLY, CDR2 FYNNEI. The CDR3 has 16 amino acids. In nucleotides, the CDR3 is TGTGCCAGCAGTGAAATTCAGGCGAGGAAAAACTACGAGCAGTACTTC. It codes for CASSEIQARKNYEQYF. Full variable domain (missing parts from reference TRBV2 and TRBJ2-7): EPEVTQTPSHQVTQMGQEVILRCVPISNHLYFYWYRQILGQKVEFLVSFYNNEISEKSEIFDDQFSVERPDGSNFTLKIRSTKLEDSAMYFCASSEIQARKNYEQYFGPGTRLTVT.

The V gene is TRBV13, the J gene TRBJ1-6, with 8 bases identical to TRBD1. The CDR3 loop spans 14 amino acids. Germline-derived CDR1 and CDR2 are PRHDT and FYEKMQ (reference sequence). J lost 9 bases, V lost 2 bases, and 3 bases had no gene match. The CDR3 here is CASSLRDRSSPLHF. Here the CDR3 DNA reads TGTGCCAGCAGCTTACGGGACAGGAGTTCACCCCTCCACTTT.

The chain carries TRBV7-2 and TRBJ1-2; TRBD1 matches 9 bases. The CDR3 extends over 15 amino acids. V lost 4 bases and J lost 6; bases outside the gene matches: 9. CDR1 SGHTA and CDR2 FQGNSA come from the germline V gene. In nucleotides, the CDR3 is TGTGCCAGCAGCTATTTAACAGGGGGCGAGAATGGCTACACCTTC. It encodes CASSYLTGGENGYTF.

This chain connects TRBV6-6 to TRBJ1-1; D gene unclear. Trimming removed 4 bases from V and 1 base from J, with 10 bases in between. This CDR3 spans 14 amino acids. Germline assignment: CDR1 MNHNY and CDR2 SVGAGI (reference sequence). CDR3 sequence (DNA): TGTGCCAGCAGTTCCGTAGATCGGAACACTGAAGCTTTCTTT. Its translation is CASSSVDRNTEAFF.

The sample holds a few counts of this clone. The chain employs TRBV4-3 and TRBJ2-7; D call uncertain. The V gene's germline CDR1 is LGHNA and CDR2 YSLEER. The CDR3 runs 14 residues. The V gene lost 0 bases and the J gene lost 2 bases, with 8 bases spanning the gap. The CDR3 reads CASSQDKGTYEQYF. The CDR3 coding sequence is TGCGCCAGCAGCCAAGATAAGGGTACCTACGAGCAGTACTTC.

This clone was seen a single time. The chain has TRBV5-1 and TRBJ2-5; no clear D gene. Trimming cost V 0 bases and J 2 bases, with 11 bases left between them. There are 15 residues in the CDR3. Germline V gene sequence: CDR1 SGHRS, CDR2 YFSETQ. CDR3 nucleotide sequence: TGCGCCAGCAGCTTGGGTCGATCTGTACAAGAGACCCAGTACTTC. Its translation is CASSLGRSVQETQYF. Full variable domain (missing parts from reference TRBV5-1 and TRBJ2-5): KAGVTQTPRYLIKTRGQQVTLSCSPISGHRSVSWYQQTPGQGLQFLFEYFSETQRNKGNFPGRFSGRQFSNSRSEMNVSTLELGDSALYLCASSLGRSVQETQYFGPGTRLLVL.